This T cell receptor (beta chain) was documented in a study of blood T cell repertoires in COVID-19 (dated by TCRdb to 2020 to 2021). Regarding the research as a whole: Collaborator samples came from the United States, Italy and Spain and covered acute and convalescent phases of COVID-19. The material from the prospective study consisted of cDNA or gDNA derived from T cells, B-cell-depleted T cells, or PBMCs. The dataset comprised deeply sampled blood TCRbeta repertoires from subjects exposed to, actively infected with, or recovered from COVID-19. The repertoires were released in a freely available public database meant as a resource for research on the immune response to SARS-CoV-2. The samples were drawn from two sources: the first 160 participants of the ongoing ImmuneRACE study, and 950 to 1,500 subjects contributed by 6 global collaborators. A de-identified subject ID, COVID-19 status, age in years and sex were almost always included in the sample metadata. Where available, HLA class I and class II types were taken from metadata supplied by the sample provider and were not determined by assay-based typing.

Enrolling through a virtual design, the prospective study's participants ranged in age from roughly 18 to 95 years and lived across 24 United States geographic areas. In the prospective study, participants were assigned to cohorts based on the clinical history participants reported in a screening survey and a study questionnaire. For ImmuneRACE Cohort 3, a participant was defined as recovered based on two consecutive negative NP/OP PCR tests, clearance by a healthcare professional, or resolution of symptoms. In the prospective study, mobile phlebotomists collected whole blood, serum and a nasopharyngeal or oropharyngeal swab from each participant. Over a roughly two-month period, participants in the prospective study had the option of providing additional blood draws and questionnaires. Before DNA extraction, prospective study blood samples were shipped either frozen or at room temperature. Notes on this clone: There is no known antigen for this receptor. Qualities for individual bases were not recorded, and no much larger clone is one base off.

The immunoSEQ Assay, a bias-controlled multiplex PCR, was used to amplify TCRbeta CDR3 regions from genomic DNA. On the authors' methods: The number of nucleated cells in each sample was estimated from the amplification of reference gene primers within the assay. To quantify the absolute abundance of each unique TCRbeta CDR3 rearrangement, sequence reads were collapsed and filtered. For each sample, productive Simpson clonality was calculated as the square root of Simpson's diversity index over productive rearrangements. In TCRdb, the immuneACCESS table is reduced to in-frame sequences with V and J assigned. These tables do not hold every clone; where another copy was compared, an unresolved V gene accounts for under half, and the others remain unexplained. V, J and clone size are those of that table, while D and trimming were read from the DNA. In all, the sample holds just over 350,000 clones, and roughly 84% of those were seen once. In total, the top ten clones hold 2.5% to 3% of the sample.

The full study reports these points: The amount of clinical and demographic metadata varied by source and participant and was provided uncurated.

CDR1 and CDR2 are drawn from the germline V gene: SGHRS, YFSETQ. Counted from cysteine to phenylalanine, this CDR3 has 16 amino acids. Only the CDR3 region is kept as DNA, spanning 48 bases read in frame from base 1. The germline V and J ends show losses of 0 bases and 5 bases respectively, and no gene match explains 7 bases of the junction. The chain employs TRBV5-1 and TRBJ2-5; 10 of the junction bases match TRBD2. The sequencing input was PBMCs or T cells enriched from blood (not recorded which). The TCR sequence derives from a woman between 25 and 40 years old who had recovered from COVID-19. The CDR3 reads CASSLALAGSMETQYF. The bases read TGCGCCAGCAGCTTGGCACTAGCGGGGAGTATGGAGACCCAGTACTTC.